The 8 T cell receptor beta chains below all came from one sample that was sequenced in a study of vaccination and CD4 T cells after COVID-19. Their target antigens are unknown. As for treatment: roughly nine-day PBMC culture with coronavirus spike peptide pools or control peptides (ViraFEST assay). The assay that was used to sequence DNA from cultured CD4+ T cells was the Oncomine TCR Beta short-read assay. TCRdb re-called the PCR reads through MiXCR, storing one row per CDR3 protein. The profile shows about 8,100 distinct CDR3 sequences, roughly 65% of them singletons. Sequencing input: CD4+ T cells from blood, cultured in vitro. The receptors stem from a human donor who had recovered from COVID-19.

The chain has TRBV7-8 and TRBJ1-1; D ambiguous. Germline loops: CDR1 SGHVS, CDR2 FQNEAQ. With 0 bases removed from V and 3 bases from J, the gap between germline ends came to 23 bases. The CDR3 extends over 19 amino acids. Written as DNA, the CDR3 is TGTGCCAGCAGCTTAGCCCTCACGGGCCGTCGGAAGGTGGACACTGAAGCTTTCTTT. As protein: CASSLALTGRRKVDTEAFF.

The CDR3 nucleotides read TGTGCCAGCAGCCCAGCATCCAGCAATGAGCAGTTCTTC. It translates to CASSPASSNEQFF. The chain uses TRBV7-9 and TRBJ2-1; D gene ambiguous. The V end was cut by 5 bases, the J end by 6 bases, with 11 bases between. Germline V gene data show CDR1 as SEHNR and CDR2 as FQNEAQ (reference sequence). CDR3 length: 13 residues.

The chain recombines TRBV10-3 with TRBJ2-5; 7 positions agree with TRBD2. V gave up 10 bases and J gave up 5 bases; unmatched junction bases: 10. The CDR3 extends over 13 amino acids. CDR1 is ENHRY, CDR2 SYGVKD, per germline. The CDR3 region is CATLDSGGETQYF. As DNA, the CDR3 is TGTGCCACCCTGGACTCCGGGGGGGAGACCCAGTACTTC.

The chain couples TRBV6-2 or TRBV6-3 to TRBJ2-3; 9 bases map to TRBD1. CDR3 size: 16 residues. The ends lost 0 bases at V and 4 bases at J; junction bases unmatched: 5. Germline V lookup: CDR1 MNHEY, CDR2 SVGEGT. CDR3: CASSYSIDRGADTQYF. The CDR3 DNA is TGTGCCAGCAGTTACTCGATAGACAGGGGGGCAGATACGCAGTATTTT.

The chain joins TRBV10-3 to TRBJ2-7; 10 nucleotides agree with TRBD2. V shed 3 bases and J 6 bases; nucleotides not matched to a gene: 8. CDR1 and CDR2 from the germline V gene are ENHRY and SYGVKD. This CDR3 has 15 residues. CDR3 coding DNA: TGTGCCATCAGTGATGGGCTAGCGGGAGCTAGCGAGCAGTACTTC. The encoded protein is CAISDGLAGASEQYF.

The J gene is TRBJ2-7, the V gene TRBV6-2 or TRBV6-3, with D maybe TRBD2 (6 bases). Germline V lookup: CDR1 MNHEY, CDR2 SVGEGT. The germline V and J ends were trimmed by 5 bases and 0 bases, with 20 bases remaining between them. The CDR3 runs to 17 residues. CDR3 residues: CASSTPASGRFSYEQYF. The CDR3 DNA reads TGTGCCAGCAGTACGCCGGCCAGCGGGCGCTTCTCCTACGAGCAGTACTTC.

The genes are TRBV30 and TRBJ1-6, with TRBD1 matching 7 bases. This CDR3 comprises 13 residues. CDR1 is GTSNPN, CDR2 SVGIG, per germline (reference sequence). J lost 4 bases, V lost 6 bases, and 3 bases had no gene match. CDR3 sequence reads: CACAGQYNSPLHF. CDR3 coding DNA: TGTGCCTGCGCGGGACAGTATAATTCACCCCTCCACTTT.

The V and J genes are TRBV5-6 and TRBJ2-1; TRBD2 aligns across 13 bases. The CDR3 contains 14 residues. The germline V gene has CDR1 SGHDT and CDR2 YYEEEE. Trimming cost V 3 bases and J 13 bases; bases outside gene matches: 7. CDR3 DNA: TGTGCCAGCAGCTCGAAGGGGACTAGCGGGAACCAGTTCTTC. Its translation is CASSSKGTSGNQFF. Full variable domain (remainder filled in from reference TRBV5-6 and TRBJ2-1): DAGVTQSPTHLIKTRGQQVTLRCSPKSGHDTVSWYQQALGQGPQFIFQYYEEEERQRGNFPDRFSGHQFPNYSSELNVNALLLGDSALYLCASSSKGTSGNQFFGPGTRLTVL.